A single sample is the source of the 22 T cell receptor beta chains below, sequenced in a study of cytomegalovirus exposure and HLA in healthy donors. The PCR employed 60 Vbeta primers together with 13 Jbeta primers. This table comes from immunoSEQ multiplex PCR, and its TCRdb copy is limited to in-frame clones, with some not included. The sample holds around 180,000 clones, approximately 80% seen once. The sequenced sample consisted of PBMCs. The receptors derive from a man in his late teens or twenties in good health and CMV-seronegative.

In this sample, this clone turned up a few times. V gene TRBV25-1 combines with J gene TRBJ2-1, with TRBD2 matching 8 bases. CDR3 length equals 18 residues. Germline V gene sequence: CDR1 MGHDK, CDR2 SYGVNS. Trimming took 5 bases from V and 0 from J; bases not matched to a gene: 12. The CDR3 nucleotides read TGTGCCAGCAGTTTGTCGGGAGGGCCGGGAAGCTCCTACAATGAGCAGTTCTTC. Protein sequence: CASSLSGGPGSSYNEQFF.

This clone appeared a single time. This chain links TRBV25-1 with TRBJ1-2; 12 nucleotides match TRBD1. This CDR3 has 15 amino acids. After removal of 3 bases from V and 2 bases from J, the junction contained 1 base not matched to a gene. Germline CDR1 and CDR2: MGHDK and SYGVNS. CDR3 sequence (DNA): TGTGCCAGCAGTGAGGGGACAGGGGGCAACTATGGCTACACCTTC. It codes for CASSEGTGGNYGYTF.

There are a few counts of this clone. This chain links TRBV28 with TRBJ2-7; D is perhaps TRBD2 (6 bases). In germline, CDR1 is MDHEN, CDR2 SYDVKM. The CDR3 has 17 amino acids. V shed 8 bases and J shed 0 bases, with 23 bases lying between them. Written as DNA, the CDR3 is TGTGCCAGCCGGGACTTGTGGGCTAGTGGTGACTCCTACGAGCAGTACTTC. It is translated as CASRDLWASGDSYEQYF.

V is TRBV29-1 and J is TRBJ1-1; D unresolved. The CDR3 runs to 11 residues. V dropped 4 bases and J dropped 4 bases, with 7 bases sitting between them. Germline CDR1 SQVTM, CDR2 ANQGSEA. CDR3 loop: CSVALVTEAFF. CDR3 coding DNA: TGCAGCGTTGCTCTAGTCACTGAAGCTTTCTTT.

CDR3 sequence reads: CASSSTGTNQPQHF. In DNA form, the CDR3 reads TGTGCCAGCAGTTCCACAGGGACCAATCAGCCCCAGCATTTT. V is TRBV6-1 and J is TRBJ1-5; a weak D match, TRBD1 (6 bases). The germline gives CDR1 MNHNS, CDR2 SASEGT. V lost 5 bases to trimming and J lost 3 bases, with 11 bases between them. The CDR3 is 14 residues long.

The CDR3 sequence is CASSPGAAYEQYF. The CDR3 nucleotides read TGTGCCAGCAGCCCAGGCGCCGCCTACGAGCAGTACTTC. The chain links TRBV9 to TRBJ2-5, with D hard to call. Gene TRBJ2-7 matches the end of the DNA better, so the J call may be wrong. Per the germline V gene, CDR1 is SGDLS and CDR2 is YYNGEE. The CDR3 is 13 amino acids.

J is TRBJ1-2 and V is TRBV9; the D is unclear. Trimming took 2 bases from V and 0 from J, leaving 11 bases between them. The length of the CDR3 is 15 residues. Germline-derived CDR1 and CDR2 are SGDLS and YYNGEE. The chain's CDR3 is CASSVGRSANYGYTF. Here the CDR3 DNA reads TGTGCCAGCAGCGTGGGGAGATCCGCTAACTATGGCTACACCTTC.

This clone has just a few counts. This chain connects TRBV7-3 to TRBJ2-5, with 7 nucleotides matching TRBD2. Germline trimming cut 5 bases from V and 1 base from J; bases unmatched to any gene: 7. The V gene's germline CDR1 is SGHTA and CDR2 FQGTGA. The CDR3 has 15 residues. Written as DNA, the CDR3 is TGTGCCAGCAGCCGAAGGGCTAGCGGCCAAGAGACCCAGTACTTC. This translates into CASSRRASGQETQYF.

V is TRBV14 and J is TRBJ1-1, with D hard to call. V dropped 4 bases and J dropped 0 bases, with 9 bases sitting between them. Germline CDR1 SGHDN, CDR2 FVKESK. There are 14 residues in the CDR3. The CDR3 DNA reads TGTGCCAGCAGCCTATCTAGGATGAACACTGAAGCTTTCTTT. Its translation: CASSLSRMNTEAFF.

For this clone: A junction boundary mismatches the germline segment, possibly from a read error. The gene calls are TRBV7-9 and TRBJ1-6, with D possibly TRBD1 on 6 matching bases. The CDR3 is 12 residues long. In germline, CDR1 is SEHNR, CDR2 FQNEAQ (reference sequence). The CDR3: CSSSLAGAPLHF. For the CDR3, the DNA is TGTTCCAGCAGCTTAGCAGGGGCACCCCTCCACTTT. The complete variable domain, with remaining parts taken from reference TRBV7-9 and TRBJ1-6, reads DTGVSQNPRHKITKRGQNVTFRCDPISEHNRLYWYRQTLGQGPEFLTYFQNEAQLEKSRLLSDRFSAERPKGSFSTLEIQRTEQGDSAMYLCSSSLAGAPLHFGNGTRLTVT.

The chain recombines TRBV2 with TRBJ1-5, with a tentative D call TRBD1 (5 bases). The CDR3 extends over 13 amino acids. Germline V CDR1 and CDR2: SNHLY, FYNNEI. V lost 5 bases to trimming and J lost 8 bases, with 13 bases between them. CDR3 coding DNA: TGTGCCAGCAGTTTCAGGGTATCAGAGCCCCAGCATTTT. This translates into CASSFRVSEPQHF.

The CDR3 DNA reads as TGCGCCAGCAGCTTGGGTATAGCGGAAGAGCAGTTCTTC. It specifies CASSLGIAEEQFF. This chain links TRBV5-1 with TRBJ2-1; tentatively, D is TRBD2 (6 bases). Per germline, CDR1 SGHRS and CDR2 YFSETQ. This CDR3 comprises 13 residues. V lost 0 bases and J 10 bases, leaving 11 bases between the germline ends.

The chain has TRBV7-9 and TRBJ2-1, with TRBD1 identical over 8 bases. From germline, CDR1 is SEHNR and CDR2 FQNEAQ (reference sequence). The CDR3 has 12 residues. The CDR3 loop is CSGQGTYNEQFF. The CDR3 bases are TGTTCCGGACAGGGAACCTACAATGAGCAGTTCTTC.

In nucleotides, the CDR3 is TGTGCCAGCAGCGGCGACAGAGACTCCTACGAGCAGTACTTC. Amino acids: CASSGDRDSYEQYF. This rearrangement joins TRBV9 to TRBJ2-5; D may be TRBD1 (5 bases). The J call may be wrong; the DNA end is better matched by TRBJ2-7. The CDR3 totals 14 residues. In germline, CDR1 is SGDLS, CDR2 YYNGEE.

CDR3 sequence reads: CASSQEGGSSNQPQHF. The CDR3 DNA sequence: TGCGCCAGCAGCCAAGAGGGGGGGTCCAGCAATCAGCCCCAGCATTTT. This chain joins TRBV4-1 and TRBJ1-5, with a weak D call TRBD1 (5 bases). CDR1 is MGHRA, CDR2 YSYEKL, per germline. The V end was cut by 0 bases, the J end by 1 base, with 10 bases between. This CDR3 spans 16 amino acids.

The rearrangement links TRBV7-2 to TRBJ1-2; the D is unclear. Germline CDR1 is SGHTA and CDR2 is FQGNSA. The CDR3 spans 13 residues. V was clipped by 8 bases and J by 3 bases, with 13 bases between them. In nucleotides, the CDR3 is TGTGCCAGCTCCCTGCGGGGAGACTATGGCTACACCTTC. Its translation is CASSLRGDYGYTF.

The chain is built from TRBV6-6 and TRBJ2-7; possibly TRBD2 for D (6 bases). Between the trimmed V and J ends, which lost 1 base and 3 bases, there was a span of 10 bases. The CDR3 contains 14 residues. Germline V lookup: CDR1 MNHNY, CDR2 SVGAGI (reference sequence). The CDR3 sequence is CASSYLGGNYEQYF. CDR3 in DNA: TGTGCCAGCAGTTACTTGGGGGGAAACTACGAGCAGTACTTC.

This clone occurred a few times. The CDR3 DNA follows: TGCGCCAGCAGCCAAGGGCAGGGGTTATTGGGCACTGAAGCTTTCTTT. Translating gives CASSQGQGLLGTEAFF. The chain links TRBV4-3 to TRBJ1-1, with D maybe TRBD1 (6 bases). The CDR3 has 16 amino acids. From germline, CDR1 is LGHNA and CDR2 YSLEER. Trimming removed 1 base at V and 4 bases at J, with 16 bases between.

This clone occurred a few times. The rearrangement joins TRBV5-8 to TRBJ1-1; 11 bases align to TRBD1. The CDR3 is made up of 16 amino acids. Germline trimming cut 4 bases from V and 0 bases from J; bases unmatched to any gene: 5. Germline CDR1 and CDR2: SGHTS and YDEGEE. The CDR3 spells CASSPGTGGLNTEAFF. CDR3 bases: TGTGCCAGCAGCCCCGGGACAGGGGGTTTGAACACTGAAGCTTTCTTT.

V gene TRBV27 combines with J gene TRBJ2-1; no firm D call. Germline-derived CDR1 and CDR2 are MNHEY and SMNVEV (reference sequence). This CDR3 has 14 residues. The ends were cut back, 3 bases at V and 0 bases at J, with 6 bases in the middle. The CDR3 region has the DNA TGTGCCAGCAGTTTCACGAGCTCCTACAATGAGCAGTTCTTC. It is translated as CASSFTSSYNEQFF.

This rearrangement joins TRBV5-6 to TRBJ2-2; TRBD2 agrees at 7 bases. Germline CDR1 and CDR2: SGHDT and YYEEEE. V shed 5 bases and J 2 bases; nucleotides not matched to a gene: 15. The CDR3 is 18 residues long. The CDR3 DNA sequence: TGTGCCAGCAGTTGGACCGGGCCAGGGAGGGCTAACACCGGGGAGCTGTTTTTT. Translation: CASSWTGPGRANTGELFF.

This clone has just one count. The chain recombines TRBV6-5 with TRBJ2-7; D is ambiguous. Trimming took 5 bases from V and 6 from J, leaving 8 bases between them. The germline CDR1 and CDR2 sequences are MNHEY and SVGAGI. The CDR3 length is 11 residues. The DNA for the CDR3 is TGTGCCAGCAGTATCCTAGGCGAGCAGTACTTC. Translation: CASSILGEQYF.